This entry is about one T cell receptor beta chain. The antigen remains unidentified. The data stem from a study of post-analysis software for immune sequencing data. General observations from the study: There were roughly five TRBV segments more frequent in patients than controls, and TRBV5-6, TRBV5-1 and TRBV20-1 were among them.

Germline V gives CDR1 MNHEY, CDR2 SMNVEV (reference sequence). Trimming removed 5 bases at V and 4 bases at J, with 15 bases between. This CDR3 comprises 14 residues. Included in the TCR beta cDNA libraries were unique molecular identifiers. There were roughly 0.95 to 10 million T cells, and roughly 0.5 million cDNA molecules came from them. TCRdb reprocessed the PCR reads with MiXCR, giving one entry per CDR3 protein. Among roughly 600,000 distinct CDR3 sequences listed, roughly 40% were seen once. The sequenced sample consisted of blood. The chain joins TRBV27 to TRBJ2-7; TRBD1 is a possible D gene (5 bases). The clonotype originates from a girl aged 10 to 17 with multiple sclerosis. CDR3 residues: CASSPYPSGYEQYF. The CDR3, as DNA: TGTGCCAGCAGTCCCTATCCCTCAGGGTACGAGCAGTACTTC.